This entry features one T cell receptor (beta chain) sequence. This clone's antigen is unknown. Base qualities are not at hand, and no much larger clone is one base apart. The immunoSEQ Assay, a bias-controlled multiplex PCR, was used to amplify TCRbeta CDR3 regions from genomic DNA. The source study handled its data this way. The number of nucleated cells in each sample was estimated by amplification of reference gene primers within the assay. To quantify the absolute abundance of each unique TCRbeta CDR3 rearrangement, sequence reads were collapsed and filtered. For each sample, productive Simpson clonality was calculated as the square root of Simpson's diversity index across productive rearrangements. The clones in this table, taken by TCRdb from immuneACCESS, are in-frame only. Not every clone is retained; where verified, under half of the shortfall comes from an unresolved V gene, and the cause of the rest is unknown. D and trimming were read from the DNA, whereas the V and J calls and clone size are those reported in that table. For this sample the table gives under 200,000 clones, of which around 83% were detected only once. 10% to 15% of the sample rests with the top ten.

The CDR3 runs 14 residues from the cysteine to the phenylalanine. Just CDR3 DNA is preserved here, 42 bases in frame from base 1. Trimming removed 5 bases from V and 4 bases from J, leaving 15 bases between the germline ends. The germline V gene (reference sequence) gives CDR1 as MNHEY and CDR2 as SMNVEV. This sample is part of a study of blood T cell repertoires in COVID-19 (dated by TCRdb to about 2020). About the full investigation: Collaborator samples came from the United States, Italy and Spain and covered acute and convalescent phases of COVID-19. The material from the prospective study consisted of cDNA or gDNA derived from T cells, B-cell-depleted T cells, or PBMCs. The dataset comprised deeply sampled blood TCRbeta repertoires from subjects exposed to, actively infected with, or recovered from COVID-19. The repertoires were released in a freely available public database meant as a resource for research on the immune response to SARS-CoV-2. The samples were drawn from two sources: the first 160 participants of the ongoing ImmuneRACE study, and 950 to 1,500 subjects contributed by 6 global collaborators. Nearly every sample came with metadata listing a de-identified subject ID, COVID-19 status, age in years and sex. HLA class I and class II types, where available, came from metadata supplied by the sample provider rather than from assay-based typing.

Overall results and qualifications from the work: How much clinical and demographic metadata was included differed by source and by participant, and the metadata was provided uncurated.

Another Seattle source contributed samples from volunteer blood donors who had recovered from COVID-19. The collaborating institutions used their own protocols to collect whole blood in K2EDTA tubes. For TCRbeta analysis, collaborator samples were shipped as frozen whole blood, as isolated PBMCs, or as DNA extracted from either sample type. The rearrangement joined TRBV27 to TRBJ2-7, with a tentative D gene TRBD2 over 6 matching bases. The clonotype comes from a man in his 70s who had recovered from COVID-19. Sequences were obtained from peripheral blood. DNA sequence: TGTGCCAGCAGTAGTGGGACTTTTTCTTACGAGCAGTACTTC. This yields the protein CASSSGTFSYEQYF.